A single TCR beta chain is shown here with its context. The antigen this receptor binds is unknown. There are no base qualities to consult, and no much larger clone falls within one base. The time point label for this specimen denotes: resected brain tissue, or blood drawn just prior to surgery. The surgery cases that showed the highest brain T cell transcript signatures were chosen for TCR beta chain sequencing of brain tissue, and of blood when it was available. Before surgery, patients had received at least one anti-epileptic drug. The TCR-sequenced patients were children whose drug-resistant epilepsy was caused by tuberous sclerosis complex, focal cortical dysplasia, Rasmussen encephalitis or hemimegalencephaly. The blood samples were collected right before the epilepsy surgery. Bulk genomic DNA was isolated from unsorted brain tissue and whole blood using the Monarch genomic DNA purification kit.

The data stem from a study of brain T cells in children with intractable seizures (dated by TCRdb to the early 2020s). Describing the broader study: Resected brain tissue from roughly 53 pediatric epilepsy surgery cases was first screened for immune gene transcripts using a NanoString immunology panel. Among the approximately 12 selected surgery cases, eight also had pre-surgery blood sequenced, leaving four with brain tissue only.

The immunoSEQ assay was applied to genomic DNA to generate the TCR beta chain sequences. The original methods were these. CDR3 sequences that did not begin with the conserved framework cysteine at position 104 were removed manually. To get clonality, the normalized Shannon's Diversity Index was subtracted from one, giving values from 0 (maximal diversity) to 1 (oligoclonal). To check whether a given CDR3 had different frequencies in two samples, for example brain versus blood, chi-squared comparison-of-proportions tests were used. Public clonotypes were identified through searches of immuneACCESS, and similarity to known antiviral clonotypes was evaluated with the VDJdb browser. TCRdb holds this immuneACCESS table with in-frame rearrangements only. Some clones are missing; in checked studies, unresolved V genes explain under half, and the rest has no known cause. From that table come the V and J calls and clone size; the DNA was used to work out D and trimming. For this sample there are about 22,000 clones; approximately 94% appear just once. The ten largest make up 5% to 7% of the sample.

Via the germline V gene (reference sequence), CDR1 is PRHDT and CDR2 FYEKMQ. Trimming removed 6 bases from V and 6 bases from J; the gene matches leave 3 bases unexplained. The CDR3, from cysteine to phenylalanine, totals 12 residues. Left in the record is the CDR3 DNA by itself, 36 bases read in frame from the first base. Findings and caveats that apply to the study as a whole: Because pre- and post-surgery blood were sequenced to different depths, clones absent from the pre-surgery sample may reflect undersampling. The patients' HCMV serostatus was not known, and viral specificity was inferred solely from CDR3 sequence similarity.

The sequence is built from TRBV13 and TRBJ2-3; 7 junctional bases match TRBD1. Sequencing was performed on peripheral blood, taken at surgery. The clonotype originates from a boy aged 5-17 years with focal cortical dysplasia and intractable seizures. The CDR3 sequence is CASSIGGDTQYF. The nucleotide sequence reads as follows: TGTGCCAGCAGTATAGGGGGCGATACGCAGTATTTT.